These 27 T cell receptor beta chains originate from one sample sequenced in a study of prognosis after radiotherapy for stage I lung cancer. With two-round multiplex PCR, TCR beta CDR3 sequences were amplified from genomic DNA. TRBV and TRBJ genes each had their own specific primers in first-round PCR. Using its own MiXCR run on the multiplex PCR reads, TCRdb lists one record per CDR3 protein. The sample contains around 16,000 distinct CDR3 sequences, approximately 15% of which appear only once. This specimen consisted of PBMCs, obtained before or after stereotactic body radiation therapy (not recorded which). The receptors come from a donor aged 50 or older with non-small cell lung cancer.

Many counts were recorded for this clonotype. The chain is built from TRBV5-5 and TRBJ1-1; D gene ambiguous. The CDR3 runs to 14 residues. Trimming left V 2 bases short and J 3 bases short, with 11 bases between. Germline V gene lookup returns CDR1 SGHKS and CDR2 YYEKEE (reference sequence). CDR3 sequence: CASSLLPEDTEAFF. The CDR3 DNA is TGTGCCAGCAGCTTACTTCCCGAGGACACTGAAGCTTTCTTT.

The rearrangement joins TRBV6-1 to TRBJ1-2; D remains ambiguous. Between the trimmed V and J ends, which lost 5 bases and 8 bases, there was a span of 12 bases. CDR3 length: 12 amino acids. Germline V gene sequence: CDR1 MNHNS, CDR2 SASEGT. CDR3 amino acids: CASSIPSGGYTF. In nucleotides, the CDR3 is TGTGCCAGCAGTATCCCCTCGGGGGGCTACACCTTC.

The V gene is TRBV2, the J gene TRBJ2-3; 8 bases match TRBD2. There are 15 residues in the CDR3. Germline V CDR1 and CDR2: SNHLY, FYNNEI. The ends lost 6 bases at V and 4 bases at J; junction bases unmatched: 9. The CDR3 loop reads CASRDPGLESDTQYF. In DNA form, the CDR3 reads TGTGCCAGCAGGGATCCGGGACTAGAGTCAGATACGCAGTATTTT.

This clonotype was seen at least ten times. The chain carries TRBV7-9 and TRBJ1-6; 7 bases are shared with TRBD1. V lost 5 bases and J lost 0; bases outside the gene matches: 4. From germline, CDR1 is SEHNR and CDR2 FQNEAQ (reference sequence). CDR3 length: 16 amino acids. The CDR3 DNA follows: TGTGCCAGCAGCCCGGACAGGAGCTCCTATAATTCACCCCTCCACTTT. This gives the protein CASSPDRSSYNSPLHF.

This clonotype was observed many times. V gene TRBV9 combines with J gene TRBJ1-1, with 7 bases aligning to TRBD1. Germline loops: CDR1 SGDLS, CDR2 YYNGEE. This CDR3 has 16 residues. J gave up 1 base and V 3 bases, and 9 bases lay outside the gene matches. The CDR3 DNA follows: TGTGCCAGCAGCGAGGGGGCCCGGTTGTGGAACACTGAAGCTTTCTTT. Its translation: CASSEGARLWNTEAFF. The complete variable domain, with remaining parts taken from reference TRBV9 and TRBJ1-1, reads DSGVTQTPKHLITATGQRVTLRCSPRSGDLSVYWYQQSLDQGLQFLIQYYNGEERAKGNILERFSAQQFPDLHSELNLSSLELGDSALYFCASSEGARLWNTEAFFGQGTRLTVV.

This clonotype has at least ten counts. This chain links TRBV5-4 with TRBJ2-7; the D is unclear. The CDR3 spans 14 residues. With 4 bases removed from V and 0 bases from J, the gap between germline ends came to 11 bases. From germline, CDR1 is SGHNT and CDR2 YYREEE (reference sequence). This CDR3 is CASSTQATSYEQYF. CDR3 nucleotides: TGTGCCAGCAGCACCCAGGCTACCTCCTACGAGCAGTACTTC.

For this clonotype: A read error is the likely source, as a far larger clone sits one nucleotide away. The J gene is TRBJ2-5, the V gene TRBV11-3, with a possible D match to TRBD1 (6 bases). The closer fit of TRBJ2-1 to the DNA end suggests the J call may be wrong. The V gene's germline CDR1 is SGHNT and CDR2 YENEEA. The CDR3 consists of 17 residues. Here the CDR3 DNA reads TGTGCCAGCAGCTTAGATGGGGGCGAAACCTCCTGCAATGAGCAGTTCTTC. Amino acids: CASSLDGGETSCNEQFF.

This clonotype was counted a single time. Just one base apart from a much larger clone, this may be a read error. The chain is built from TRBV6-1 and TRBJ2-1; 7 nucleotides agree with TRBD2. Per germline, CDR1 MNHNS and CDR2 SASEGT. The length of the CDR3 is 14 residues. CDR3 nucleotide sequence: TGTGCCGCCAGACGGACTAGAACTTACAATGGGCAGTTCTTC. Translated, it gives CAARRTRTYNGQFF.

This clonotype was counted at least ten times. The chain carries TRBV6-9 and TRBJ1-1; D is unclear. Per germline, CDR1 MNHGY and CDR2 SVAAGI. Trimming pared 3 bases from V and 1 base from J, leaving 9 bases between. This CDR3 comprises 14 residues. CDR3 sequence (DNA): TGTGCCAGCAGTTACAGGAAGCAGAACACTGAAGCTTTCTTT. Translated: CASSYRKQNTEAFF.

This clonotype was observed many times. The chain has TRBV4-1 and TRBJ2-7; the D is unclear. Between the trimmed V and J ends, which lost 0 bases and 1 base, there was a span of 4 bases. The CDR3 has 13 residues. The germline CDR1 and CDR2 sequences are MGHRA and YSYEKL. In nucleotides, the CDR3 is TGCGCCAGCAGCCAAGAAGGTTCCTACGAGCAGTACTTC. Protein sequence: CASSQEGSYEQYF.

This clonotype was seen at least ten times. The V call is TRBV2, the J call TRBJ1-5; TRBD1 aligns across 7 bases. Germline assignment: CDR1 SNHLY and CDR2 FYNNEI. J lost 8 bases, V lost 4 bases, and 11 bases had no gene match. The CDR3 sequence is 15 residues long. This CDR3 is CASSVKLQGWEPQHF. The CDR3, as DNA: TGTGCCAGCAGTGTCAAGCTACAGGGGTGGGAGCCCCAGCATTTT.

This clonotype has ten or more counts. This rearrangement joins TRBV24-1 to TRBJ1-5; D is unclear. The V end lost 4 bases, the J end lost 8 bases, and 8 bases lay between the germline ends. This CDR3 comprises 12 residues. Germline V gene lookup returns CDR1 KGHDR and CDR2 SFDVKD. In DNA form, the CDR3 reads TGTGCCACCAGTGACTCCCTGGAGCCCCAGCATTTT. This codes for CATSDSLEPQHF.

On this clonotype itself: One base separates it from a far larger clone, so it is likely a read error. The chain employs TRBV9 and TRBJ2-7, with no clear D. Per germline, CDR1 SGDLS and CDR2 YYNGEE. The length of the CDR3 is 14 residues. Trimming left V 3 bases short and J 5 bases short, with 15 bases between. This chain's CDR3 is CASSAYRPEDEQYF. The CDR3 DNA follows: TGTGCCAGCAGCGCCTACCGTCCCGAGGACGAGCAGTACTTC.

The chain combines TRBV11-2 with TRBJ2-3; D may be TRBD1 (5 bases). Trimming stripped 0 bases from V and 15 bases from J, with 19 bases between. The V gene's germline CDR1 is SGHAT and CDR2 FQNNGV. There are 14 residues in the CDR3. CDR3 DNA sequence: TGTGCCAGCAGCTTAGAGGCAGGGCAGTTAGGCATTTATTTT. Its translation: CASSLEAGQLGIYF.

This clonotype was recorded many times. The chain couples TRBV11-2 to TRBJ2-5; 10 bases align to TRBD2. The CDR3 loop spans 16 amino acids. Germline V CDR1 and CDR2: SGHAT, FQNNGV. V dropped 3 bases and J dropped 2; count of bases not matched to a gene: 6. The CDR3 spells CASSFRSGGEQETQYF. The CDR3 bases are TGTGCCAGCAGCTTTCGAAGCGGGGGGGAGCAAGAGACCCAGTACTTC.

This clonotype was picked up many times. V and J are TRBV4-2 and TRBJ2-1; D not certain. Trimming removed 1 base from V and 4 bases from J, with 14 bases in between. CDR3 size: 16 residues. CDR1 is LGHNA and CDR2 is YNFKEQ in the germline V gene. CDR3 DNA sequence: TGTGCCAGCAGCCAAGTTATTCACCCCCTTTACAATGAGCAGTTCTTC. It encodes CASSQVIHPLYNEQFF.

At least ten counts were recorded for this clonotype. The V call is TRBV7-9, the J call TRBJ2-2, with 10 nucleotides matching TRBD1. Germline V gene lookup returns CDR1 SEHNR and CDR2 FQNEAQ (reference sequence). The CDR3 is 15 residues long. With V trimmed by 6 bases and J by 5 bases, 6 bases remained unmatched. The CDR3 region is CASRTGTGATGELFF. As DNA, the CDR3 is TGTGCCAGCAGGACCGGGACAGGGGCTACCGGGGAGCTGTTTTTT.

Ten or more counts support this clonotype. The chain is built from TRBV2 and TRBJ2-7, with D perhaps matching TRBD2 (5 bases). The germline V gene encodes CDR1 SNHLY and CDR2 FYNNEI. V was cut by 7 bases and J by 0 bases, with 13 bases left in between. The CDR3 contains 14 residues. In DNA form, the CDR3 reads TGTGCCAGCATTGGAGGTTTACGCTCCTACGAGCAGTACTTC. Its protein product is CASIGGLRSYEQYF.

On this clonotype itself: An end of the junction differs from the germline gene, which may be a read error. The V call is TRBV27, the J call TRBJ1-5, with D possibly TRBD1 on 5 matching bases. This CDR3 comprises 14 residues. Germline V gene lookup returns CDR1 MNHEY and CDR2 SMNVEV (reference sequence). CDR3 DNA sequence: TGTGCAAGCAATATCCGCGACTGGGGCGAGCCCCAACATTTT. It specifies CASNIRDWGEPQHF.

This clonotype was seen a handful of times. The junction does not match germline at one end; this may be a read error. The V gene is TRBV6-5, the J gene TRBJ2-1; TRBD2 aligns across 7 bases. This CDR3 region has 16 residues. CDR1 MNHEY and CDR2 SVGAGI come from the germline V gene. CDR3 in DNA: TGTGCCAGCAGTTCTACGGGACTAACGGTATATAATGAGCAATTCTTC. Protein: CASSSTGLTVYNEQFF.

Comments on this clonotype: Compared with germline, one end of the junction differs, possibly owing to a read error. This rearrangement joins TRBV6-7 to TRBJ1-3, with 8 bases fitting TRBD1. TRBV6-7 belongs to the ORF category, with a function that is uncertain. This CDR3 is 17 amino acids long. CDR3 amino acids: CVSSSDRQGLSGNTIYF. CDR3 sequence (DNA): TGTGTCAGCAGTTCCGATCGACAGGGGCTCTCGGGAAACACCATATATTTT.

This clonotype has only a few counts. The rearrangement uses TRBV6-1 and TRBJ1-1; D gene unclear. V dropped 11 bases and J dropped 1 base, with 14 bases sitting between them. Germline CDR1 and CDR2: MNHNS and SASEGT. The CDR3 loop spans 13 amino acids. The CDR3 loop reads CAGQDGQNTEAFF. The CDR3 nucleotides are TGTGCCGGTCAAGACGGTCAGAACACTGAAGCTTTCTTT.

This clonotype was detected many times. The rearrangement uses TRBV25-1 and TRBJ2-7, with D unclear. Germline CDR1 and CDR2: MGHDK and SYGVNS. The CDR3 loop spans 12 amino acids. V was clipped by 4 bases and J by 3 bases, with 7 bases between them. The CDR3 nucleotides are TGTGCCAGCAGTGGCGATTTCTACGAGCAGTACTTC. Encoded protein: CASSGDFYEQYF.

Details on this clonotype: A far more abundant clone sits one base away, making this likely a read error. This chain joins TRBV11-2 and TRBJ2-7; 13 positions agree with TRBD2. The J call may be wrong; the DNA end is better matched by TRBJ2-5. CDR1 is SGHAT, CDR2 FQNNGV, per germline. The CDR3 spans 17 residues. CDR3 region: CASSFLATSGGWETQYF. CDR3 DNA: TGTGCCAGCAGCTTCCTCGCGACTAGCGGGGGGTGGGAGACCCAGTACTTC.

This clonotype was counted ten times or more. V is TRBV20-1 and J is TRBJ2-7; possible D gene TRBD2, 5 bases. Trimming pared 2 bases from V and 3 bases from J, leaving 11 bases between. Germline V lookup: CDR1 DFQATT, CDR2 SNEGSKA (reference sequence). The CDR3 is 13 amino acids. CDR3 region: CSARSSGSYEQYF. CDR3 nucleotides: TGCAGTGCTAGATCCAGCGGCAGCTACGAGCAGTACTTC.

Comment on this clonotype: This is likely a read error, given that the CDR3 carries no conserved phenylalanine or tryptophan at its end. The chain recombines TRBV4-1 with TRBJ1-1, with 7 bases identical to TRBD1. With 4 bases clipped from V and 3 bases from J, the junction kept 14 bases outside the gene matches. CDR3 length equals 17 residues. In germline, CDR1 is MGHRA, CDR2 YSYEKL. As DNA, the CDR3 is TGCGCCAGCAGCCGGCCTCGTGACAGGGCAGGGGACACTGAAGCTTTCCTT. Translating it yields CASSRPRDRAGDTEAFL.

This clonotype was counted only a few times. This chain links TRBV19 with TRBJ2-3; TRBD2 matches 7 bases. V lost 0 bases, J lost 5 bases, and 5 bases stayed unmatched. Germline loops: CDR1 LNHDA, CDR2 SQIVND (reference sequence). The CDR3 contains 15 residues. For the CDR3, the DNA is TGTGCCAGTAGTATAGAGGCAGGGAGGGAAGATACGCAGTATTTT. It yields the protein CASSIEAGREDTQYF.